This is a list of T cell receptor beta chains from one sample in a study of control samples from healthy donors and cancer patients. The assay was immunoSEQ multiplex PCR, and TCRdb's table has in-frame clones only and misses some. The data hold more than 85,000 clones, with 85% to 90% observed a single time. Specimen: PBMCs. These receptors originate from an older woman with lung cancer. Each CDR3 is given with its conserved first and last residue. The order of the fields is clone size, D gene, V gene, J gene, CDR3 DNA, CDR3 protein. The D gene is left open where the match is weak. Only some rows state a clone size, as once, few, many or a class for expanded clones.

>NA|NA|TRBV28|TRBJ2-3
TGTGCCAGCAGTTTAACCACAGATACGCAGTATTTT
CASSLTTDTQYF
>NA|NA|TRBV7-9|TRBJ2-6
TGTGCCAGCAGCTCCATCTGGGACCTACTCTCTGGGGCCAACGTCCTGACTTTC
CASSSIWDLLSGANVLTF
>NA|TRBD2|TRBV7-3|TRBJ2-7
TGTGCCAGCAGCAGAGCGACGGGAGGGCTTGGCGAGCAGTACTTC
CASSRATGGLGEQYF
>NA|TRBD2|TRBV7-9|TRBJ2-1
TGTGCCAGCAGCTTACCCCCTAGACTAGCGGGATTTTACAATGAGCAGTTCTTC
CASSLPPRLAGFYNEQFF
>NA|NA|TRBV11-3|TRBJ2-1
TGTGCCAGCAGCTCACCTGGCGCGGCCCTCAGGGAGCAGTTCTTC
CASSSPGAALREQFF
>once|TRBD2|TRBV24-1|TRBJ2-2
TGTGCCACCAGCCGGACTAGCGGGAGTAACACCGGGGAGCTGTTTTTT
CATSRTSGSNTGELFF
>NA|NA|TRBV12-3/TRBV12-4|TRBJ2-1
TGTGCCAGCAGTTGGGGGGAGCAGTTCTTC
CASSWGEQFF
>NA|TRBD2|TRBV4-2|TRBJ2-1
TGTGCCAGCAGCCAAAAACGGGAGGGTCCCTACAATGAGCAGTTCTTC
CASSQKREGPYNEQFF
>NA|NA|TRBV19|TRBJ1-2
TGTGCCAGTAGTTTGGCCGGCGGAGGGGCGAATCACTATGGCTACACCTTC
CASSLAGGGANHYGYTF
>NA|NA|TRBV3-1/TRBV3-2|TRBJ1-1
TGTGCCAGCACCTATGGACAGAACACTGAAGCTTTCTTT
CASTYGQNTEAFF
>NA|TRBD2|TRBV7-9|TRBJ2-5
TGTGCCAGCAGCTTTCGGGGACTAGGGGAAGAGACCCAGTACTTC
CASSFRGLGEETQYF
>NA|NA|TRBV5-1|TRBJ2-7
TGCGCCAGCAGCTTGGAACAGGGTTCCTACGAGCAGTACTTC
CASSLEQGSYEQYF
>NA|NA|TRBV5-6|TRBJ1-5
TGTGCCAGCAGCTTCATGAGGAATCAGCCCCAGCATTTT
CASSFMRNQPQHF
>NA|TRBD2|TRBV7-8|TRBJ2-4
TGTGCCAGCAGCCCCGGGACTAGTGGTGACATTCAGTACTTC
CASSPGTSGDIQYF
>NA|NA|TRBV4-1|TRBJ2-7
TGCGCCAGCAGCCAAGGGACAACTAAGGTGCAGTACTTC
CASSQGTTKVQYF
>NA|NA|TRBV7-9|TRBJ2-7
TGTGCCAGCAGCTTAGCGCGGTCCTACGAGCAGTACTTC
CASSLARSYEQYF
>NA|NA|TRBV5-1|TRBJ2-1
TGCGCCAGCAGCTTTGGTGGCTTACGCTCCTACAATGAGCAGTTCTTC
CASSFGGLRSYNEQFF
>once|NA|TRBV9|TRBJ1-1
TGTGCCAGCAGCGTAGAAAACAGCATGAACACTGAAGCTTTCTTT
CASSVENSMNTEAFF
>NA|NA|TRBV6-5|TRBJ2-7
TGTGCCAGCAGTTACGGCAGGGTCGGCTACGAGCAGTACTTC
CASSYGRVGYEQYF
>once|NA|TRBV19|TRBJ2-7
TGTGCCAGTAGTACAGGGTACGAGCAGTACTTC
CASSTGYEQYF
>few|NA|TRBV5-6|TRBJ1-2
TGTGCCAGCAGCTCCCCCCGGGCCTCCCCCAGAGGTGGCTACACCTTC
CASSSPRASPRGGYTF
>NA|NA|TRBV6-5|TRBJ1-2
TGTGCCAGCAGTTACGGGGGGACACTCTATGGCTACACCTTC
CASSYGGTLYGYTF
>NA|NA|TRBV19|TRBJ2-7
TGTGCCAGTAGCTATCAGGGCCCTCCCTACGAGCAGTACTTC
CASSYQGPPYEQYF
>NA|TRBD1|TRBV27|TRBJ2-1
TGTGCCAGCAGTGGGACAGGGGAATGGGAGCAGTTCTTC
CASSGTGEWEQFF
>NA|NA|TRBV29-1|TRBJ1-2
TGCAGCGTTGAACGTCAGGGAGAAAGCGGCTACACCTTC
CSVERQGESGYTF
>NA|NA|TRBV27|TRBJ2-7
TGTGCCAGCAGTTTATCGCGGGGACAGCTCTACGAGCAGTACTTC
CASSLSRGQLYEQYF
>NA|NA|TRBV3-1/TRBV3-2|TRBJ2-3
TGTGCCAGCAACCACGAGGGGACCCCAGGGGGGATAGATACGCAGTATTTT
CASNHEGTPGGIDTQYF
>NA|NA|TRBV5-4|TRBJ1-5
TGTGCCAGCAGCTTTCAGGGAAGACAGCCCCAGCATTTT
CASSFQGRQPQHF
>NA|TRBD1|TRBV14|TRBJ1-2
TGTGCCAGCAGCCAAGATCGACAGGGGTCCTATGGCTACACCTTC
CASSQDRQGSYGYTF
>few|NA|TRBV6-5|TRBJ2-1
TGTGCCAGCACCCGGCTCTCTGACAATGAGCAGTTCTTC
CASTRLSDNEQFF
>NA|TRBD1|TRBV28|TRBJ1-2
TGTGCCAGCAGCCGCGGACAGGCGGGCTATGGCTACACCTTC
CASSRGQAGYGYTF
>NA|NA|TRBV19|TRBJ2-7
TGTGCCACTCGTTACGGAGCAGGTTCTCCCTCCTACGAGCAGTACTTC
CATRYGAGSPSYEQYF
>once|TRBD1|TRBV6-2/TRBV6-3|TRBJ1-6
TGTGCCAGCAGCCCAGGACAGGGGACACTTCGTTCACCCCTCCACTTT
CASSPGQGTLRSPLHF
>NA|TRBD2|TRBV7-8|TRBJ2-1
TGTGCCAGCAGCTTATCTGCTAGCGGGGGGCGGGTCTTC
CASSLSASGGRVF
>NA|NA|TRBV2|TRBJ2-2
TGTGCCAGCACCGGCGCCCTGAACACCGGGGAGCTGTTTTTT
CASTGALNTGELFF
>once|NA|TRBV11-3|TRBJ1-1
TGTGCCAGCAGCTTAGGTGTAGGGGCGACTTCTGAAGCTTTCTTT
CASSLGVGATSEAFF
>NA|TRBD1|TRBV29-1|TRBJ2-7
TGCAGCGCCAAAGGACGGGTACAGGGGGCGTTTTCGAGGTCCTACGAGCAGTACTTC
CSAKGRVQGAFSRSYEQYF
>NA|NA|TRBV19|TRBJ1-2
TGTGCCAGTAGTTTGGCAACTCCTCCTGTAGCTAACTATGGCTACACCTTC
CASSLATPPVANYGYTF
>NA|NA|TRBV3-1/TRBV3-2|TRBJ2-1
TGTGCCAGCAGCCAAGGACCAACAAACAATGAGCAGTTCTTC
CASSQGPTNNEQFF
>NA|TRBD1|TRBV7-2|TRBJ1-1
TGTGCCAGCATGTGGCAGGGGGCCGTAGGCACTGAAGCTTTCTTT
CASMWQGAVGTEAFF
>NA|TRBD1|TRBV5-8|TRBJ1-2
TGTGCCAGCAGCTTGAATCAGGGGGTCAACTATGGCTACACCTTC
CASSLNQGVNYGYTF
>once|NA|TRBV5-1|TRBJ2-3
TGCGCCAGCAGCTTGGGAGGCATCGGCACAGATACGCAGTATTTT
CASSLGGIGTDTQYF
>NA|NA|TRBV6-6|TRBJ2-7
TGTGCCAGCAGTTACTCACGGCAGGGCTTATCCTACGAGCAGTACTTC
CASSYSRQGLSYEQYF